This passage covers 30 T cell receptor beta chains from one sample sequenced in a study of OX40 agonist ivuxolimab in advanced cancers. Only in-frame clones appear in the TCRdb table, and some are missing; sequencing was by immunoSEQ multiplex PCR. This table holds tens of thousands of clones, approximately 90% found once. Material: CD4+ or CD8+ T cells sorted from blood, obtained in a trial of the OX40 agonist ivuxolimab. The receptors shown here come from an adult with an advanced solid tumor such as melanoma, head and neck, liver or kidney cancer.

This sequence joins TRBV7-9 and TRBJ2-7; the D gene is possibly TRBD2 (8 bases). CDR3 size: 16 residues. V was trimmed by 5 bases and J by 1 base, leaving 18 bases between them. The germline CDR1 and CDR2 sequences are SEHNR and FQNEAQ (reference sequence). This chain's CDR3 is CASSPGGGTASYEQYF. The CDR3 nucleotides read TGTGCCAGCAGCCCCGGGGGGGGGACAGCTTCCTACGAGCAGTACTTC.

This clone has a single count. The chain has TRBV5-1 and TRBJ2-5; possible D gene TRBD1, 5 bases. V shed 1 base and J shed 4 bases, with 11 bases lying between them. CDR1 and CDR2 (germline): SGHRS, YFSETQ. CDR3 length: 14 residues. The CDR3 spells CASSLSRVGETQYF. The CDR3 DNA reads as TGCGCCAGCAGCTTGAGCAGGGTAGGAGAGACCCAGTACTTC.

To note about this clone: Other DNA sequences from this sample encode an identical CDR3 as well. In DNA, the CDR3 is TGCGCCAGCAGCCAAGAGGGACAGGGTTTGGGTCAGCCCCAGCATTTT. Amino acid sequence: CASSQEGQGLGQPQHF. V usage is TRBV4-1 and J usage is TRBJ1-5, with 9 bases that match TRBD1. Germline CDR1 is MGHRA and CDR2 is YSYEKL. This CDR3 is 16 amino acids long. J was trimmed by 6 bases and V by 0 bases; bases with no gene match: 6.

This CDR3 is CASSTFAGGITGELFF. The CDR3 nucleotides are TGTGCCAGCAGCACTTTTGCGGGAGGGATCACCGGGGAGCTGTTTTTT. The chain couples TRBV9 to TRBJ2-2; 9 positions match TRBD2. Germline V gene lookup returns CDR1 SGDLS and CDR2 YYNGEE. V was clipped by 4 bases and J by 4 bases; unmatched bases: 8. The CDR3 runs to 16 residues. Drawing the rest from reference TRBV9 and TRBJ2-2, the complete variable domain is DSGVTQTPKHLITATGQRVTLRCSPRSGDLSVYWYQQSLDQGLQFLIQYYNGEERAKGNILERFSAQQFPDLHSELNLSSLELGDSALYFCASSTFAGGITGELFFGEGSRLTVL.

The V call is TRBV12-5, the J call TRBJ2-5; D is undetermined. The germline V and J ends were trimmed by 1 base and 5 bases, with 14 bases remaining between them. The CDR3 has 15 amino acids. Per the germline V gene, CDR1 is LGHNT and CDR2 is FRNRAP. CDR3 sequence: CASGLDPVSRETQYF. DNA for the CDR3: TGTGCTAGTGGTTTGGACCCTGTGAGTCGGGAGACCCAGTACTTC.

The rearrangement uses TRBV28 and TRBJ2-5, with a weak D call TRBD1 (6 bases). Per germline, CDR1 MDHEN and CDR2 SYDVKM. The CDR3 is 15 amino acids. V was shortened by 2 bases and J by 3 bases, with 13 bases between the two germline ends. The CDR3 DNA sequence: TGTGCCAGCAGTTTAGCAGGGGACCCAGAAGAGACCCAGTACTTC. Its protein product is CASSLAGDPEETQYF.

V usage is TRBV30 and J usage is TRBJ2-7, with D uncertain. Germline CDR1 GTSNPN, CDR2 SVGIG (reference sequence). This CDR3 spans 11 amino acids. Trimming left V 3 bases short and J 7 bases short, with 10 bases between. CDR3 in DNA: TGTGCCTGGAGCATCTTGGGGGAGCAGTACTTC. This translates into CAWSILGEQYF.

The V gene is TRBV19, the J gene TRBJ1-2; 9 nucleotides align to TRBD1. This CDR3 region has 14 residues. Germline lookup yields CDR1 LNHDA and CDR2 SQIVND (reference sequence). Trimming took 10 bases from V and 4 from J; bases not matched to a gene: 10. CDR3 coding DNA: TGTGCCACCAGGGGCGGGACAGGGCGCTATGGCTACACCTTC. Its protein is CATRGGTGRYGYTF. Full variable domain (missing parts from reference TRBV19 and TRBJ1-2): DGGITQSPKYLFRKEGQNVTLSCEQNLNHDAMYWYRQDPGQGLRLIYYSQIVNDFQKGDIAEGYSVSREKKESFPLTVTSAQKNPTAFYLCATRGGTGRYGYTFGSGTRLTVV.

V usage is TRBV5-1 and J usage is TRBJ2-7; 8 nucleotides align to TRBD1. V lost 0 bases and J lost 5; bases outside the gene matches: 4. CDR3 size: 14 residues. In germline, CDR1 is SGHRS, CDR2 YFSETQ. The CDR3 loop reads CASSLGRQGNEQYF. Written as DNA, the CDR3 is TGCGCCAGCAGCTTGGGGCGACAGGGGAACGAGCAGTACTTC.

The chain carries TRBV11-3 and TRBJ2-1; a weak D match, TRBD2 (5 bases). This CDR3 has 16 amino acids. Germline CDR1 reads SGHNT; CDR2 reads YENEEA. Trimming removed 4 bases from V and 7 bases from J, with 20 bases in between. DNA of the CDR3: TGTGCCAGCAGCTGGCTAGCTCAAATCGGTTCTAATGAGCAGTTCTTC. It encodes CASSWLAQIGSNEQFF.

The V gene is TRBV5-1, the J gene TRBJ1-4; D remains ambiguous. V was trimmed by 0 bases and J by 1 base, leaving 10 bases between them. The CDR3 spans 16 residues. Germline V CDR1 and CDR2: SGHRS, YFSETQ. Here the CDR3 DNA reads TGCGCCAGCAGCTTGGAAGGGTACGGAACTAATGAAAAACTGTTTTTT. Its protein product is CASSLEGYGTNEKLFF.

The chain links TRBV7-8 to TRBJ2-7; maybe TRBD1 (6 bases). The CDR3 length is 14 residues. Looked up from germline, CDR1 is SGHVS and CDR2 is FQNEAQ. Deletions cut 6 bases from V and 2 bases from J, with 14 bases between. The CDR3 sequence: CASSLWTAPYEQYF. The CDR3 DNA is TGTGCCAGCAGTCTTTGGACAGCTCCCTACGAGCAGTACTTC.

This CDR3 is CAISDLSGRAEDEQFF. Here the CDR3 DNA reads TGTGCCATCAGTGACTTGAGCGGGAGGGCGGAGGATGAGCAGTTCTTC. This chain connects TRBV10-3 to TRBJ2-1; 10 bases align to TRBD2. V lost 3 bases, J lost 8 bases, and 10 bases stayed unmatched. The CDR3 contains 16 residues. Germline CDR1 is ENHRY and CDR2 is SYGVKD.

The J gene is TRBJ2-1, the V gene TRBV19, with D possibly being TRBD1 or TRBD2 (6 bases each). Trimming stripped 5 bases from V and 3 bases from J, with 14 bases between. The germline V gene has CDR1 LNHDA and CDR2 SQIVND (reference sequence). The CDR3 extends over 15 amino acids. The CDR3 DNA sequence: TGTGCCAGTAGTTCGGAGGGACACCTCTACAATGAGCAGTTCTTC. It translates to CASSSEGHLYNEQFF.

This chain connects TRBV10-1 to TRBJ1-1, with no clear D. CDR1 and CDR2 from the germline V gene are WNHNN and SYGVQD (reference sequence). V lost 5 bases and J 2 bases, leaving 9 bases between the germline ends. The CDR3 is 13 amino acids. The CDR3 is CASSSRTNTEAFF. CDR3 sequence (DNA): TGCGCCAGCAGTTCACGGACCAACACTGAAGCTTTCTTT.

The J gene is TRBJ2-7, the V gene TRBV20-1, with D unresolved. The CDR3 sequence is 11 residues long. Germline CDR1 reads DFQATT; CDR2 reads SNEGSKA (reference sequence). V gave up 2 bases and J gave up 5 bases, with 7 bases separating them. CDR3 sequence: CSARLVNEQYF. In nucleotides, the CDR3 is TGCAGTGCTAGACTAGTGAACGAGCAGTACTTC.

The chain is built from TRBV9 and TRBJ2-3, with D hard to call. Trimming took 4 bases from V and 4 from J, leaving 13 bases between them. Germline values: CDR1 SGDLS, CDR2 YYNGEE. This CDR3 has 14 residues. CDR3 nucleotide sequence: TGTGCCAGCAGCCCCCGGTTCCTGGCAGATACGCAGTATTTT. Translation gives CASSPRFLADTQYF.

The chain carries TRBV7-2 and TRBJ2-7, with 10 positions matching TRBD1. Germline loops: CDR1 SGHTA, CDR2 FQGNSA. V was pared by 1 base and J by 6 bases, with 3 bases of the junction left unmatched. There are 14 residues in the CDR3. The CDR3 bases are TGTGCCAGCAGCTTAGGTCGGACAGGGGGCGAGCAGTACTTC. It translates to CASSLGRTGGEQYF.

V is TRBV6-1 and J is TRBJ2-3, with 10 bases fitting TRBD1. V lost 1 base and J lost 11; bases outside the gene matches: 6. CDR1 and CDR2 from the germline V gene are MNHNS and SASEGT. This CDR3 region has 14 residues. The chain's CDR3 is CASSEVPGQGKQYF. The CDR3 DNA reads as TGTGCCAGCAGTGAAGTTCCGGGACAGGGGAAGCAGTATTTT.

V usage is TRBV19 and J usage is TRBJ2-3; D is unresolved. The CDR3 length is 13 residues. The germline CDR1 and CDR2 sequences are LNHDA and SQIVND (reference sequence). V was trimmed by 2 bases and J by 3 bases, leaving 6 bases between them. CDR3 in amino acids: CASSITLTDTQYF. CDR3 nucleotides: TGTGCCAGTAGTATAACCCTGACAGATACGCAGTATTTT.

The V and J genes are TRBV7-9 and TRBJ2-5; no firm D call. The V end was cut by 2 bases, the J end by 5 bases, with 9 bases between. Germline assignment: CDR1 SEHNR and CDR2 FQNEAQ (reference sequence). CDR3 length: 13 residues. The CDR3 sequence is CASSLYGKETQYF. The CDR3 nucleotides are TGTGCCAGCAGCTTATATGGGAAGGAGACCCAGTACTTC.

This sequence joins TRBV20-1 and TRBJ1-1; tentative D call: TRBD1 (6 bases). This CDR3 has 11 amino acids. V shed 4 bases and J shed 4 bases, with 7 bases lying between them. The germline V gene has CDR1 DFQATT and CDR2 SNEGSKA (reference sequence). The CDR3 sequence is CSAKDSTEAFF. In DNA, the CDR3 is TGCAGTGCTAAGGACAGCACTGAAGCTTTCTTT.

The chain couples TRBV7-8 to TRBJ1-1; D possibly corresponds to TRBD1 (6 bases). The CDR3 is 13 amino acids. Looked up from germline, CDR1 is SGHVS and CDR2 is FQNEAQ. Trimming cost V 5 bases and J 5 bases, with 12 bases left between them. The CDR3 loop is CASSTGGGTEAFF. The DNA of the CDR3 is TGTGCCAGCAGCACCGGAGGGGGAACTGAAGCTTTCTTT. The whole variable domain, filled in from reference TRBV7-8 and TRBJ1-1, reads GAGVSQSPRYKVAKRGQDVALRCDPISGHVSLFWYQQALGQGPEFLTYFQNEAQLDKSGLPSDRFFAERPEGSVSTLKIQRTQQEDSAVYLCASSTGGGTEAFFGQGTRLTVV.

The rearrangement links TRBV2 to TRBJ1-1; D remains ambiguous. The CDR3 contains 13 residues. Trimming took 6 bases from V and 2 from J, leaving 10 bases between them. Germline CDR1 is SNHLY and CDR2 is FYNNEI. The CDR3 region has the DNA TGTGCCAGCAGCCGACCCTTAAACACTGAAGCTTTCTTT. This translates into CASSRPLNTEAFF.

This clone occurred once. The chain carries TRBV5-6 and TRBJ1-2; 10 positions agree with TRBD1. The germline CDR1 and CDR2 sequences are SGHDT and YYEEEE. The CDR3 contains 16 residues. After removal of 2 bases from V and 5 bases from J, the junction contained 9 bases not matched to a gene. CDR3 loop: CASSFRGTGVRYGYTF. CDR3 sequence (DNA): TGTGCCAGCAGCTTTCGCGGGACAGGGGTTCGATATGGCTACACCTTC.

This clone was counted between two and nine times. The CDR3 nucleotides are TGTGCCACGGTGGGGCTAGCGAACTACGAGCAGTACTTC. This translates into CATVGLANYEQYF. The V call is TRBV6-1, the J call TRBJ2-7; the D gene is possibly TRBD2 (6 bases). Trimming shortened V by 10 bases and J by 3 bases, and 16 bases separated the two germline ends. CDR3 length equals 13 residues. Germline-derived CDR1 and CDR2 are MNHNS and SASEGT.

CDR3 residues: CASSRDGALGTEAFF. The CDR3 bases are TGTGCCAGCTCAAGGGATGGGGCCCTCGGGACTGAAGCTTTCTTT. J is TRBJ1-1 and V is TRBV18; D might be TRBD1 (5 bases). Trimming removed 5 bases from V and 5 bases from J, with 18 bases in between. The V gene's germline CDR1 is KGHSH and CDR2 LQKENI. CDR3 length: 15 residues.

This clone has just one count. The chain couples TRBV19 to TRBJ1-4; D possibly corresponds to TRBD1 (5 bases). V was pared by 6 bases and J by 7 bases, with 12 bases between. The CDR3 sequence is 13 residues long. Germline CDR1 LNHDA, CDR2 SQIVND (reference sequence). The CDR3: CASRKGKGEKLFF. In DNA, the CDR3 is TGTGCCAGTAGAAAGGGGAAGGGTGAAAAACTGTTTTTT.

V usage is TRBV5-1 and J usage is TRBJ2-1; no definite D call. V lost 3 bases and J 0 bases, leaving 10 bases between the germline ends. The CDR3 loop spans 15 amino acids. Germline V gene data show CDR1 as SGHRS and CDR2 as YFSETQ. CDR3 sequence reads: CASSYLVASYNEQFF. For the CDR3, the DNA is TGCGCCAGCAGCTACCTAGTGGCCTCCTACAATGAGCAGTTCTTC.

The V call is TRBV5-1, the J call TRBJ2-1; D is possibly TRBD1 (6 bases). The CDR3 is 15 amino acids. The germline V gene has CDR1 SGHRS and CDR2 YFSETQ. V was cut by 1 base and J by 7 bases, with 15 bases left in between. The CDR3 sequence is CASSLRQGRGNEQFF. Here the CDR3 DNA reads TGCGCCAGCAGCTTGAGGCAGGGCAGGGGAAATGAGCAGTTCTTC.